This record covers a single T cell receptor beta chain. The data originate from a study of T-cell reconstitution after alpha-beta-depleted transplantation in children. With V trimmed by 2 bases and J by 5 bases, 5 bases remained unmatched. The CDR3 totals 16 residues. Germline V CDR1 and CDR2: WNHNN, SYGVQD (reference sequence). Unique molecular identifiers were built into the TCRbeta library. TCRdb re-called the PCR reads with MiXCR, one entry per CDR3 protein. This table holds about 500,000 distinct CDR3 sequences, 32% found once. The sequence was collected from a human donor who donated a stem cell graft to a child with aplastic anemia. This chain joins TRBV10-1 and TRBJ2-5; TRBD2 aligns across 13 bases. The sequences come from PBMCs from the stem cell graft donor, collected from the stem cell graft. The DNA for the CDR3 is TGCGCCAGCAGTGAGGACGGACTAGCGGGAGCTGAGACCCAGTACTTC. Translated: CASSEDGLAGAETQYF.